A selection of T cell receptor beta chains follows, all from one sample in a study of blood T cell repertoires in COVID-19. Here immunoSEQ multiplex PCR was the method, and the copy in TCRdb shows in-frame clones only, minus some. The table records 250,000 to 300,000 clones, more than 75% of them present only once. Specimen: PBMCs or T cells enriched from blood (not recorded which). The source is a woman between 40 and 55 years old with acute COVID-19. CDR3s include the opening cysteine and the closing phenylalanine or tryptophan. A D gene is named only where the DNA matches it firmly. Clone size, where shown, is once, few, many, or a class for clones that have expanded.

J: TRBJ1-2; D: TRBD1; V: TRBV3-1/TRBV3-2; size: -; CDR3: CASSQDLGQATYGYTF; DNA: TGTGCCAGCAGCCAAGACTTAGGACAGGCCACCTATGGCTACACCTTC
J: TRBJ1-5; D: -; V: TRBV5-6; size: -; CDR3: CASSLTGRDQPQHF; DNA: TGTGCCAGCAGCTTGACAGGGAGGGATCAGCCCCAGCATTTT
J: TRBJ2-7; D: -; V: TRBV4-1; size: -; CDR3: CASSHGGSSYEQYF; DNA: TGCGCCAGCAGCCATGGGGGGAGCTCCTACGAGCAGTACTTC
J: TRBJ2-1; D: -; V: TRBV19; size: -; CDR3: CASSIPWASGNNEQFF; DNA: TGTGCCAGTAGTATCCCCTGGGCCAGCGGCAACAATGAGCAGTTCTTC
J: TRBJ2-3; D: TRBD2; V: TRBV9; size: -; CDR3: CASSVVSGRSATDTQYF; DNA: TGTGCCAGCAGCGTAGTTAGCGGGAGAAGTGCCACAGATACGCAGTATTTT
J: TRBJ1-3; D: TRBD1; V: TRBV18; size: -; CDR3: CASSTTGAPGNTIYF; DNA: TGTGCCAGCTCAACCACAGGGGCCCCTGGAAACACCATATATTTT
J: TRBJ2-3; D: -; V: TRBV28; size: -; CDR3: CASSPHLGGALTDTQYF; DNA: TGTGCCAGCAGTCCTCACCTCGGGGGTGCGCTCACAGATACGCAGTATTTT
J: TRBJ1-5; D: TRBD1; V: TRBV7-9; size: once; CDR3: CASSLAGQVNQPQHF; DNA: TGTGCCAGCAGCTTAGCCGGACAGGTAAATCAGCCCCAGCATTTT
J: TRBJ2-7; D: -; V: TRBV2; size: -; CDR3: CASGSGIGYEQYF; DNA: TGTGCCAGCGGTTCAGGGATAGGGTACGAGCAGTACTTC
J: TRBJ2-7; D: -; V: TRBV3-1/TRBV3-2; size: -; CDR3: CASSPRQTYEQYF; DNA: TGTGCCAGCAGCCCTCGACAAACCTACGAGCAGTACTTC
J: TRBJ1-2; D: -; V: TRBV3-1/TRBV3-2; size: once; CDR3: CASSQAVGQGYGYTF; DNA: TGTGCCAGCAGCCAAGCGGTAGGCCAGGGCTATGGCTACACCTTC
J: TRBJ2-7; D: TRBD1; V: TRBV5-6; size: -; CDR3: CASSRDRDEGYEQYF; DNA: TGTGCCAGCAGCCGCGACAGGGATGAGGGGTACGAGCAGTACTTC
J: TRBJ2-7; D: -; V: TRBV30; size: -; CDR3: CAWSGVRGVGYEQYF; DNA: TGTGCCTGGAGTGGGGTGCGCGGTGTGGGCTACGAGCAGTACTTC
J: TRBJ1-5; D: TRBD1; V: TRBV28; size: -; CDR3: CASLRTGSNQPQHF; DNA: TGTGCCAGCCTCAGGACAGGGTCAAATCAGCCCCAGCATTTT
J: TRBJ1-2; D: -; V: TRBV7-9; size: -; CDR3: CASSPPKGQPDGYTF; DNA: TGTGCCAGCAGCCCACCTAAAGGACAGCCCGATGGCTACACCTTC
J: TRBJ1-4; D: TRBD1; V: TRBV19; size: -; CDR3: CASSIDRGKEQLFF; DNA: TGTGCCAGTAGTATCGACAGGGGAAAAGAGCAACTGTTTTTT
J: TRBJ2-1; D: -; V: TRBV21-1; size: -; CDR3: CASSSNRTYNEQFF; DNA: TGTGCCAGCAGCAGTAACAGAACCTACAATGAGCAGTTCTTC
J: TRBJ2-2; D: TRBD1; V: TRBV4-1; size: -; CDR3: CASSQEGSGQENTGELFF; DNA: TGCGCCAGCAGCCAAGAAGGTAGTGGACAGGAGAACACCGGGGAGCTGTTTTTT
J: TRBJ1-2; D: -; V: TRBV5-4; size: once; CDR3: CASSFPQGSHGYTF; DNA: TGTGCCAGCAGCTTCCCCCAGGGGTCTCATGGCTACACCTTC
J: TRBJ1-1; D: -; V: TRBV7-2; size: once; CDR3: CASSLQGANTEAFF; DNA: TGTGCCAGCAGCTTACAGGGCGCGAACACTGAAGCTTTCTTT
J: TRBJ2-7; D: -; V: TRBV13; size: -; CDR3: CASSYTGSYEQYF; DNA: TGTGCCAGCAGCTACACAGGATCCTACGAGCAGTACTTC
J: TRBJ1-6; D: -; V: TRBV12-3/TRBV12-4; size: -; CDR3: CASSSGANSPLHF; DNA: TGTGCCAGCAGTTCAGGTGCCAATTCACCCCTCCACTTT
J: TRBJ1-2; D: -; V: TRBV19; size: -; CDR3: CAGYRAFYGYTF; DNA: TGTGCCGGATACAGGGCCTTCTATGGCTACACCTTC
J: TRBJ2-3; D: -; V: TRBV21-1; size: -; CDR3: CASSKGGGAGTDTQYF; DNA: TGTGCCAGCAGCAAAGGCGGGGGGGCCGGCACAGATACGCAGTATTTT
J: TRBJ2-1; D: TRBD2; V: TRBV18; size: -; CDR3: CASSPPGPGGFGEQFF; DNA: TGTGCCAGCTCACCACCCGGCCCCGGGGGGTTCGGTGAGCAGTTCTTC
J: TRBJ1-2; D: -; V: TRBV7-2; size: -; CDR3: CASSPRRLQVYGYTF; DNA: TGTGCCAGCAGCCCTCGTAGGCTACAGGTCTATGGCTACACCTTC
J: TRBJ2-1; D: -; V: TRBV18; size: -; CDR3: CASSPPGGAGNNEQFF; DNA: TGTGCCAGCTCACCACCTGGAGGGGCTGGGAATAATGAGCAGTTCTTC
J: TRBJ2-2; D: -; V: TRBV6-5; size: -; CDR3: CASMRTLANTGELFF; DNA: TGTGCCAGCATGAGAACCCTGGCGAACACCGGGGAGCTGTTTTTT
J: TRBJ1-2; D: TRBD1; V: TRBV5-1; size: once; CDR3: CASSLDRGLDGYTF; DNA: TGCGCCAGCAGCTTGGACAGGGGGCTTGATGGCTACACCTTC
J: TRBJ1-1; D: -; V: TRBV19; size: -; CDR3: CASTLSGLPLNTEAFF; DNA: TGTGCCAGTACCTTGAGCGGTTTGCCCTTGAACACTGAAGCTTTCTTT
J: TRBJ1-2; D: -; V: TRBV19; size: -; CDR3: CASSPQGPRQNHYGYTF; DNA: TGTGCCAGTAGTCCCCAAGGCCCGAGACAAAACCACTATGGCTACACCTTC
J: TRBJ2-7; D: -; V: TRBV18; size: few; CDR3: CASSSSTGSSEQYF; DNA: TGTGCCAGCTCATCGTCGACAGGATCCTCAGAGCAGTACTTC
J: TRBJ2-7; D: -; V: TRBV29-1; size: once; CDR3: CSVASKFSSYEQYF; DNA: TGCAGCGTTGCAAGTAAGTTTAGCTCCTACGAGCAGTACTTC
J: TRBJ1-1; D: TRBD1; V: TRBV29-1; size: few; CDR3: CSSTGGGTEAFF; DNA: TGCAGCTCCACAGGGGGGGGCACTGAAGCTTTCTTT
J: TRBJ1-2; D: -; V: TRBV6-6; size: -; CDR3: CASSYPNYGYTF; DNA: TGTGCCAGCAGTTACCCGAACTATGGCTACACCTTC
J: TRBJ1-2; D: TRBD1; V: TRBV5-1; size: -; CDR3: CASSRDRDRGSYTF; DNA: TGCGCCAGCAGCCGCGACCGGGACAGGGGGAGCTACACCTTC
J: TRBJ1-4; D: TRBD1; V: TRBV28; size: -; CDR3: CASSLTGGGEKLFF; DNA: TGTGCCAGCAGTCTGACAGGGGGAGGTGAAAAACTGTTTTTT
J: TRBJ2-1; D: TRBD2; V: TRBV29-1; size: -; CDR3: CSVDGTSILNEQFF; DNA: TGCAGCGTTGATGGGACTAGCATTCTCAATGAGCAGTTCTTC
J: TRBJ2-3; D: TRBD2; V: TRBV27; size: -; CDR3: CASSLSGGAGDTQYF; DNA: TGTGCCAGCAGTTTAAGCGGGGGGGCCGGGGATACGCAGTATTTT
J: TRBJ2-5; D: TRBD2; V: TRBV7-9; size: few; CDR3: CASSLSGGTQETQYF; DNA: TGTGCCAGCAGCCTCAGCGGGGGTACACAAGAGACCCAGTACTTC
J: TRBJ1-1; D: -; V: TRBV29-1; size: -; CDR3: CSVQRGSYTEAFF; DNA: TGCAGCGTTCAAAGGGGGAGCTACACTGAAGCTTTCTTT
J: TRBJ1-3; D: -; V: TRBV6-5; size: -; CDR3: CASSSVRRGSGNTIYF; DNA: TGTGCCAGCAGTTCCGTCCGTAGGGGCTCTGGAAACACCATATATTTT
J: TRBJ2-2; D: TRBD1; V: TRBV2; size: -; CDR3: CASRVQGGNTGELFF; DNA: TGTGCCAGCAGAGTACAGGGGGGGAACACCGGGGAGCTGTTTTTT
J: TRBJ2-5; D: -; V: TRBV21-1; size: -; CDR3: CATSPPQGAQYF; DNA: TGTGCCACCTCCCCGCCCCAGGGGGCCCAGTACTTC
J: TRBJ1-6; D: TRBD1; V: TRBV19; size: -; CDR3: CASSPGTGGYNSPLHF; DNA: TGTGCCAGTAGCCCTGGGACAGGGGGCTATAATTCACCCCTCCACTTT
J: TRBJ2-2; D: TRBD2; V: TRBV5-8; size: -; CDR3: CASSKEVFRGGTGELFF; DNA: TGTGCCAGCAGCAAGGAGGTGTTTCGCGGGGGAACCGGGGAGCTGTTTTTT
J: TRBJ2-7; D: -; V: TRBV21-1; size: -; CDR3: CASSNGQGLYEQYF; DNA: TGTGCCAGCAGCAACGGACAGGGCCTCTACGAGCAGTACTTC
J: TRBJ1-3; D: -; V: TRBV2; size: -; CDR3: CASSALRSGNTIYF; DNA: TGTGCCAGCAGTGCCCTGAGATCTGGAAACACCATATATTTT
J: TRBJ2-3; D: -; V: TRBV15; size: -; CDR3: CATSRGGTDTQYF; DNA: TGTGCCACCAGCAGGGGAGGCACAGATACGCAGTATTTT
J: TRBJ2-2; D: -; V: TRBV30; size: -; CDR3: CAWSPALRAGELFF; DNA: TGTGCCTGGAGCCCCGCGCTCCGCGCCGGGGAGCTGTTTTTT
J: TRBJ2-3; D: -; V: TRBV19; size: -; CDR3: CASSEGRWGTDTQYF; DNA: TGTGCCAGTAGTGAGGGGAGGTGGGGCACAGATACGCAGTATTTT
J: TRBJ2-1; D: TRBD2; V: TRBV28; size: -; CDR3: CASSLGTSAYNEQFF; DNA: TGTGCCAGCAGTTTAGGGACTAGCGCGTACAATGAGCAGTTCTTC
J: TRBJ1-1; D: -; V: TRBV2; size: -; CDR3: CASSTMNTEAFF; DNA: TGTGCCAGCAGTACTATGAACACTGAAGCTTTCTTT
J: TRBJ2-7; D: TRBD1; V: TRBV3-1/TRBV3-2; size: once; CDR3: CASSPTGGIRSYEQYF; DNA: TGTGCCAGCAGCCCGACAGGGGGGATTCGGTCCTACGAGCAGTACTTC
J: TRBJ2-1; D: TRBD1; V: TRBV11-3; size: -; CDR3: CASSHTGGVFF; DNA: TGTGCCAGCAGCCACACAGGGGGCGTCTTCTTC
J: TRBJ1-6; D: TRBD1; V: TRBV7-2; size: -; CDR3: CASSKGGGQPNSPLHF; DNA: TGTGCCAGCAGCAAAGGTGGGGGACAGCCCAATTCACCCCTCCACTTT
J: TRBJ1-2; D: -; V: TRBV19; size: -; CDR3: CASSIGQLGGYTF; DNA: TGTGCCAGTAGTATAGGACAGTTGGGTGGCTACACCTTC
J: TRBJ2-1; D: -; V: TRBV7-2; size: -; CDR3: CASSLGGAGGYNEQFF; DNA: TGTGCCAGCAGCTTAGGGGGGGCAGGGGGCTACAATGAGCAGTTCTTC
J: TRBJ1-1; D: -; V: TRBV5-1; size: -; CDR3: CASSLEGRGVNTEAFF; DNA: TGCGCCAGCAGCTTGGAAGGCAGGGGTGTGAACACTGAAGCTTTCTTT
J: TRBJ1-4; D: TRBD1; V: TRBV7-9; size: -; CDR3: CASSFGTGSEKLFF; DNA: TGTGCCAGCAGCTTTGGGACAGGGAGTGAAAAACTGTTTTTT